The clone carrying this T cell receptor beta chain was observed a few times. Primers included in the PCR were 60 Vbeta and 13 Jbeta primers. Repertoires were generated with immunoSEQ multiplex PCR, while TCRdb's copy carries only in-frame clones and drops some. The sample records fewer than 110,000 clones, more than 65% being singletons. This CDR3 contains 17 residues. Trimming shortened V by 1 base and J by 7 bases, and 20 bases separated the two germline ends. Germline CDR1 SGDLS, CDR2 YYNGEE. This sample is drawn from a study of cytomegalovirus exposure and HLA in healthy donors. Study-wide background: Earlier results showed approximately 110 million unique TCR beta sequences derived from around 170 million T cells.

This clonotype was obtained from a woman aged 18-29 years in good health and CMV-seropositive. The chain joins TRBV9 to TRBJ1-4; D perhaps matches TRBD1 (5 bases). Sequencing input: PBMCs. In nucleotides, the CDR3 is TGTGCCAGCAGCGTAAAGACTGGGGGGGAAGGTCGTGAAAAACTGTTTTTT. Its translation: CASSVKTGGEGREKLFF.